This TCR beta chain originates from a study of T cells after yellow fever vaccination. Germline V CDR1 and CDR2: MNHNS, SASEGT. CDR3 length: 14 amino acids. V was cut by 6 bases and J by 9 bases, with 18 bases left in between. TCRdb re-derived calls from the 5' RACE reads in MiXCR, one entry per CDR3 protein. Of about 550,000 distinct CDR3 sequences in the sample, roughly a fifth are singletons; the top ten hold roughly an eighth. The chain carries TRBV6-1 and TRBJ2-1; a possible D gene is TRBD2 (5 bases). The specimen comprised PBMCs, sampled 15 days after the yellow fever booster vaccination. The clonotype comes from a man aged 25-45 years who received the YFV17D yellow fever vaccine. The DNA of the CDR3 is TGTGCCAGCAGGGTCCCCTGGGGAGAGGGTGAGCAGTTCTTC. As protein: CASRVPWGEGEQFF.